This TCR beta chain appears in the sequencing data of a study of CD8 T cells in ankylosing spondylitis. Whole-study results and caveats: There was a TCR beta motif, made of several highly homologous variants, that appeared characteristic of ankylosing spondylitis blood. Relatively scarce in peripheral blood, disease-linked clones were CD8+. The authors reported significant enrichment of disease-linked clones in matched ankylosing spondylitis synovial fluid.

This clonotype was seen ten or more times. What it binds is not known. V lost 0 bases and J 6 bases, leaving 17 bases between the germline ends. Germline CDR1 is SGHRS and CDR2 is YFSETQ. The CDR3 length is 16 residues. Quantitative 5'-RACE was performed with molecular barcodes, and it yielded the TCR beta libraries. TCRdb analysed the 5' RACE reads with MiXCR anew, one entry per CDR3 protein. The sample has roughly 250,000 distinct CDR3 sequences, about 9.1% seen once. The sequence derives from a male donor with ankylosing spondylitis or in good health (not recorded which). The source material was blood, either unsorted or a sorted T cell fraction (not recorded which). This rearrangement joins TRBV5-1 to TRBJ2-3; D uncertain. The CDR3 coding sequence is TGCGCCAGCAGCTTGGCCGGAATAGCCGTCGGGGATACGCAGTATTTT. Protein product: CASSLAGIAVGDTQYF.